Listed below are T cell receptor beta chains from one sample, sequenced in a study of blood T cell repertoires in COVID-19. The protocol was immunoSEQ multiplex PCR, while the TCRdb copy is restricted to in-frame clones and leaves out a portion. Of some 270,000 clones in the sample, around 89% were seen once. The specimen sequenced was peripheral blood. Receptor source: a man under 40 with acute or convalescent COVID-19. Both conserved end residues are part of each CDR3. The order of the fields is clone size, V gene, J gene, D gene, CDR3 protein, CDR3 DNA. A D gene is named only where the DNA matches it firmly. Size values are once, few and many counts, or a class for expanded clones, and some rows have none.

size: .; V: TRBV2; J: TRBJ2-2; D: .; CDR3: CASNRWATNTGELFF; DNA: TGTGCCAGCAACCGCTGGGCGACGAACACCGGGGAGCTGTTTTTT
size: .; V: TRBV7-9; J: TRBJ2-7; D: TRBD2; CDR3: CASSRDYFYEQYF; DNA: TGTGCCAGCAGCCGGGACTACTTCTACGAGCAGTACTTC
size: .; V: TRBV13; J: TRBJ1-1; D: .; CDR3: CASSLEVFRTVTEAFF; DNA: TGTGCCAGCAGCTTAGAAGTGTTCCGGACAGTCACTGAAGCTTTCTTT
size: .; V: TRBV19; J: TRBJ1-2; D: .; CDR3: CASIPSPLESNYGYTF; DNA: TGTGCCAGTATCCCCTCGCCGTTGGAGTCTAACTATGGCTACACCTTC
size: .; V: TRBV7-2; J: TRBJ1-5; D: .; CDR3: CASSSSRWSQPQHF; DNA: TGTGCCAGCAGCTCATCCCGGTGGTCGCAGCCCCAGCATTTT
size: once; V: TRBV15; J: TRBJ1-5; D: .; CDR3: CATSSGGTAPNQPQHF; DNA: TGTGCCACCAGCAGTGGCGGGACGGCCCCCAATCAGCCCCAGCATTTT
size: once; V: TRBV19; J: TRBJ2-1; D: TRBD2; CDR3: CASSLPPSGGAVEQFF; DNA: TGTGCCAGTAGCCTTCCCCCTAGCGGGGGGGCGGTTGAGCAGTTCTTC
size: few; V: TRBV7-2; J: TRBJ2-1; D: .; CDR3: CASSLVQYNEQFF; DNA: TGTGCCAGCAGCTTAGTCCAGTACAATGAGCAGTTCTTC
size: few; V: TRBV7-8; J: TRBJ1-5; D: .; CDR3: CASSLEGPRQPQHF; DNA: TGTGCCAGCAGCTTAGAGGGGCCACGTCAGCCCCAGCATTTT
size: few; V: TRBV6-5; J: TRBJ1-1; D: .; CDR3: CASRDSPEAFF; DNA: TGTGCCAGCAGGGACAGTCCTGAAGCTTTCTTT
size: .; V: TRBV28; J: TRBJ2-5; D: .; CDR3: CASSQLRDTTQYF; DNA: TGTGCCAGCAGTCAGTTGAGGGATACGACCCAGTACTTC
size: .; V: TRBV28; J: TRBJ1-5; D: TRBD1; CDR3: CASSNPNRQGQPQHF; DNA: TGTGCCAGCAGCAACCCAAACCGACAGGGCCAGCCCCAGCATTTT
size: .; V: TRBV28; J: TRBJ1-4; D: .; CDR3: CASSTGQRKLFF; DNA: TGTGCCAGCAGTACCGGACAGCGGAAACTGTTTTTT
size: .; V: TRBV18; J: TRBJ1-3; D: TRBD1; CDR3: CASSTDRAGNTIYF; DNA: TGTGCCAGCTCAACGGACAGGGCTGGAAACACCATATATTTT
size: .; V: TRBV11-2; J: TRBJ2-1; D: .; CDR3: CASSLVREPYYEQFF; DNA: TGTGCCAGCAGCTTAGTACGGGAGCCGTATTATGAGCAGTTCTTC
size: .; V: TRBV15; J: TRBJ2-7; D: .; CDR3: CATSRDRGAYEQYF; DNA: TGTGCCACCAGCAGAGATCGCGGGGCCTACGAGCAGTACTTC
size: .; V: TRBV4-1; J: TRBJ1-4; D: .; CDR3: CASSHDPGNQLFF; DNA: TGCGCCAGCAGCCATGACCCCGGGAACCAACTGTTTTTT
size: .; V: TRBV27; J: TRBJ1-5; D: .; CDR3: CASRTAGTYHF; DNA: TGTGCCAGCAGGACCGCCGGGACTTATCATTTT
size: .; V: TRBV27; J: TRBJ2-1; D: TRBD2; CDR3: CASSYLTSGKVDEQFF; DNA: TGTGCCAGCAGTTACCTAACTAGCGGGAAGGTAGATGAGCAGTTCTTC
size: .; V: TRBV28; J: TRBJ1-5; D: .; CDR3: CASSLQFSNQPQHF; DNA: TGTGCCAGCAGTTTACAGTTCAGCAATCAGCCCCAGCATTTT
size: .; V: TRBV5-1; J: TRBJ2-2; D: .; CDR3: CASSSAGGANTGELFF; DNA: TGCGCCAGCAGCTCGGCTGGGGGGGCTAACACCGGGGAGCTGTTTTTT
size: .; V: TRBV7-2; J: TRBJ2-7; D: .; CDR3: CASSLEGTVSSYEQYF; DNA: TGTGCCAGCAGCTTAGAAGGGACTGTGAGCTCCTACGAGCAGTACTTC
size: .; V: TRBV19; J: TRBJ2-3; D: .; CDR3: CASVLRGGSTHMQYF; DNA: TGTGCCAGTGTTCTAAGGGGGGGGAGTACTCATATGCAGTATTTT
size: .; V: TRBV18; J: TRBJ1-2; D: TRBD1; CDR3: CASSLGTGGNGYTF; DNA: TGTGCCAGCTCCCTGGGGACAGGGGGCAATGGCTACACCTTC
size: .; V: TRBV4-2; J: TRBJ2-3; D: .; CDR3: CASSPYYLQSTDTQYF; DNA: TGTGCCAGCAGCCCCTACTACCTCCAAAGCACAGATACGCAGTATTTT
size: few; V: TRBV19; J: TRBJ1-5; D: TRBD1; CDR3: CASSKLDRGLSSNQPQHF; DNA: TGTGCCAGTAGTAAACTCGACAGGGGCCTCAGTAGCAATCAGCCCCAGCATTTT
size: .; V: TRBV28; J: TRBJ1-1; D: TRBD1; CDR3: CASSLIVGGGERTEAFF; DNA: TGTGCCAGCAGTTTAATAGTAGGAGGGGGCGAAAGGACTGAAGCTTTCTTT
size: .; V: TRBV19; J: TRBJ2-6; D: .; CDR3: CASSTPPRSGANVLTF; DNA: TGTGCCAGTAGTACACCCCCCAGATCTGGGGCCAACGTCCTGACTTTC
size: .; V: TRBV2; J: TRBJ1-5; D: TRBD1; CDR3: CASSRDSQGVRNQPQHF; DNA: TGTGCCAGCAGTAGGGACAGCCAAGGGGTACGGAATCAGCCCCAGCATTTT
size: .; V: TRBV29-1; J: TRBJ1-2; D: .; CDR3: CSRPGGNYGYTF; DNA: TGCAGCCGCCCGGGGGGTAACTATGGCTACACCTTC
size: .; V: TRBV19; J: TRBJ1-5; D: .; CDR3: CASRSYGGNQPQHF; DNA: TGTGCCAGTAGATCCTACGGGGGCAATCAGCCCCAGCATTTT
size: .; V: TRBV24-1; J: TRBJ1-2; D: TRBD1; CDR3: CATSEGGTGPPGGYTF; DNA: TGTGCCACCAGTGAGGGCGGGACAGGCCCGCCGGGGGGCTACACCTTC
size: once; V: TRBV5-1; J: TRBJ1-1; D: .; CDR3: CASSLQDNTEAFF; DNA: TGCGCCAGCAGCTTACAGGATAACACTGAAGCTTTCTTT